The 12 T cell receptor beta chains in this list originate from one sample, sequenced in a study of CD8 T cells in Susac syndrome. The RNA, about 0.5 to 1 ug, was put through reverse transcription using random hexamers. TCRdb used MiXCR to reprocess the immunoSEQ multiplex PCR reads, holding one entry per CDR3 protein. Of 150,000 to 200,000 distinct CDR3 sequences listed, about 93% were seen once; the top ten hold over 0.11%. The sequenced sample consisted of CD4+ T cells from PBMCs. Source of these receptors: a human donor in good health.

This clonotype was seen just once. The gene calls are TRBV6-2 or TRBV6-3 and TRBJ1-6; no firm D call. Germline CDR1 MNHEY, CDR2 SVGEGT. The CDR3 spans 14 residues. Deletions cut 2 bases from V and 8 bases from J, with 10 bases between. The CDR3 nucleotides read TGTGCCAGCAGTTACAGGGCTAGGGATTCACCCCTCCACTTT. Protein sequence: CASSYRARDSPLHF.

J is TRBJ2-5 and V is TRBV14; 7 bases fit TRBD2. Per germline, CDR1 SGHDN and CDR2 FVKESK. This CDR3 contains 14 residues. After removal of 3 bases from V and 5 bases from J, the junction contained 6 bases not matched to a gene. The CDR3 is CASSQGAGRETQYF. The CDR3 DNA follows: TGTGCCAGCAGCCAGGGCGCCGGGAGGGAGACCCAGTACTTC.

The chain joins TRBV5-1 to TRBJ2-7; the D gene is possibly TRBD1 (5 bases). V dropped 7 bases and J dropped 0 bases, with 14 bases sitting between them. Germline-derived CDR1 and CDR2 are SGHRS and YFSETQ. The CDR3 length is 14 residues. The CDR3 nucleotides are TGCGCCAGCTCCAAGACAGTCCCCTCCTACGAGCAGTACTTC. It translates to CASSKTVPSYEQYF.

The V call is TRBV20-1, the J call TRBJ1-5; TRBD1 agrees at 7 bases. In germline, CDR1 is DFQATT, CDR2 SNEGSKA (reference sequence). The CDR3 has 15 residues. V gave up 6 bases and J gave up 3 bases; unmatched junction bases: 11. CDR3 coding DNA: TGCAGTGCCAGGGGGGGACAAGAAATCAATCAGCCCCAGCATTTT. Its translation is CSARGGQEINQPQHF.

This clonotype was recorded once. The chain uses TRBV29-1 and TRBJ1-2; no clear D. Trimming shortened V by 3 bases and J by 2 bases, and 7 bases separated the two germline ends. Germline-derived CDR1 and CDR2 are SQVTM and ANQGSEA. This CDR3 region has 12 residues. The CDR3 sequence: CSVDQLNYGYTF. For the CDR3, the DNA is TGCAGCGTTGATCAGTTAAACTATGGCTACACCTTC.

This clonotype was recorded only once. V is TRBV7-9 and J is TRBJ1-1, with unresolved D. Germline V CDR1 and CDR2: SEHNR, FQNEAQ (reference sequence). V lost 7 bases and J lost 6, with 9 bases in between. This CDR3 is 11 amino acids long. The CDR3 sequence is CASTLRAEAFF. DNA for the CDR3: TGTGCCAGCACCCTACGCGCTGAAGCTTTCTTT.

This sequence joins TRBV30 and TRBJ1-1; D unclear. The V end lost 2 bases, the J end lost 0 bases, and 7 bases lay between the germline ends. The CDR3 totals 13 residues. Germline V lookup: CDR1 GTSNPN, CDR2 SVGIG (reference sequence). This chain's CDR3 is CAWSRGLNTEAFF. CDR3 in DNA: TGTGCCTGGAGTAGAGGGCTGAACACTGAAGCTTTCTTT.

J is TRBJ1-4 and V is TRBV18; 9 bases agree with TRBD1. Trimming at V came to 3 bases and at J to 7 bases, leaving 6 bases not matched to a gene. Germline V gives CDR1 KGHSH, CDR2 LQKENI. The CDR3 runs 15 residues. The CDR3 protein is CASSPGGQGAEKLFF. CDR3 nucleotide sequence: TGTGCCAGCTCACCTGGGGGACAGGGTGCTGAAAAACTGTTTTTT.

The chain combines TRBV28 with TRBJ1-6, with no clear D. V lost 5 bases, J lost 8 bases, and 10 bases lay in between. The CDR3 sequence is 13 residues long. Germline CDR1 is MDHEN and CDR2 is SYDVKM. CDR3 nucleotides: TGTGCCAGCAGTGTGGCCAACTATTCACCCCTCCACTTT. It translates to CASSVANYSPLHF.

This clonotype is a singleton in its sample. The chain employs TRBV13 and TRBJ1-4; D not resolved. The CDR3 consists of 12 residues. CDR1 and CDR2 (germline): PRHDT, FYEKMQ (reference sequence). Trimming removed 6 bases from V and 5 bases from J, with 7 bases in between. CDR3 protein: CASSRRNEKLFF. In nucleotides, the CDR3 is TGTGCCAGCAGTAGGAGAAATGAAAAACTGTTTTTT.

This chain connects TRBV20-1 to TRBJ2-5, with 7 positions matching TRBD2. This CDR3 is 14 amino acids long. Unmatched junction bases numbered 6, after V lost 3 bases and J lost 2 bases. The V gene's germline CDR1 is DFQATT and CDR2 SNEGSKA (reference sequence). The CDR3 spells CSASTGGRQETQYF. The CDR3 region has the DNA TGCAGTGCTAGCACGGGGGGTCGTCAAGAGACCCAGTACTTC.

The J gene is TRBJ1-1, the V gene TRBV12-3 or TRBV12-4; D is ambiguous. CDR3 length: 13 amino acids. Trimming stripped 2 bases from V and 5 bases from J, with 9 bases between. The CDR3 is CASSLWIGTEAFF. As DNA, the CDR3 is TGTGCCAGCAGTTTATGGATAGGGACTGAAGCTTTCTTT.